The T cell receptor (beta chain) described here comes from a study of regulatory T cells in long-lasting Graves disease. For TCR beta, libraries came from iRepertoire HTBI primers and Arm-PCR of CDR3 regions. One entry per CDR3 protein, called by TCRdb with MiXCR from the multiplex PCR reads. This sample has 350,000 to 450,000 distinct CDR3 sequences; about 15% occur once, and the top ten carry 15% to 20%. Time point in this sample: newly diagnosed GD, antithyroid drugs for less than 3 months. With RNA extracted from PBMCs as input, the TCR library was made. These data also formed part of another study, on T cells in Graves' hyperthyroidism and ophthalmopathy. According to that study: The definition of stable Graves' hyperthyroidism was no ophthalmopathy progression within 18 months.

The sample in question was peripheral blood mononuclear cells (PBMCs), obtained at new diagnosis, from a patient treated with antithyroid drugs. The source is a woman aged 25-40 years with Graves disease.

CDR3 residues: CAWSVGAGNEQFF. In DNA, the CDR3 is TGTGCCTGGAGTGTCGGGGCGGGGAATGAGCAGTTCTTC. The rearrangement links TRBV30 to TRBJ2-1, with D tentatively TRBD2 (6 bases). This CDR3 is 13 amino acids long. The V end was cut by 0 bases, the J end by 7 bases, with 10 bases between. Germline V CDR1 and CDR2: GTSNPN, SVGIG (reference sequence).